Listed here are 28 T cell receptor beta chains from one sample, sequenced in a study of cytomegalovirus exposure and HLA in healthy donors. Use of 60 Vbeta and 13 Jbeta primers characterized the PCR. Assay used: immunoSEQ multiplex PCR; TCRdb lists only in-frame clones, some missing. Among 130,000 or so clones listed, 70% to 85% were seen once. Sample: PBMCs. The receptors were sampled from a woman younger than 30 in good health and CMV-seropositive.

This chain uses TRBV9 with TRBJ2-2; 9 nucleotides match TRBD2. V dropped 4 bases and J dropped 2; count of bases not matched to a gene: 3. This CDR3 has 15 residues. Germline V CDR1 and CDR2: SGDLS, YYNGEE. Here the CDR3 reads CASSPSGTNTGELFF. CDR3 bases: TGTGCCAGCAGCCCTAGCGGGACTAACACCGGGGAGCTGTTTTTT.

This chain's CDR3 is CAWKTGGNTGELFF. The DNA of the CDR3 is TGTGCCTGGAAGACGGGGGGGAACACCGGGGAGCTGTTTTTT. The chain has TRBV30 and TRBJ2-2, with 7 nucleotides matching TRBD2. V shed 4 bases, J shed 1 base, and the junction held 3 bases outside the gene matches. Germline V gene lookup returns CDR1 GTSNPN and CDR2 SVGIG (reference sequence). The CDR3 totals 14 residues.

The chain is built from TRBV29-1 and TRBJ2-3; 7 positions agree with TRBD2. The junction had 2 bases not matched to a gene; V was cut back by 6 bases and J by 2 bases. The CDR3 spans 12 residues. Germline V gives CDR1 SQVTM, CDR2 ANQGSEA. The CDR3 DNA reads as TGCAGCGTCGGGAGGTCCACAGATACGCAGTATTTT. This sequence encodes CSVGRSTDTQYF.

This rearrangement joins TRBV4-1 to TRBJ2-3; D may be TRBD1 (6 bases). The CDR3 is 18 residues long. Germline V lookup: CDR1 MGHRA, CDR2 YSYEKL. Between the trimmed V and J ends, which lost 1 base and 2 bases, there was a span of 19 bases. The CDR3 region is CASSQVTSGTPFTDTQYF. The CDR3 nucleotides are TGCGCCAGCAGCCAAGTCACCTCCGGGACACCCTTCACAGATACGCAGTATTTT.

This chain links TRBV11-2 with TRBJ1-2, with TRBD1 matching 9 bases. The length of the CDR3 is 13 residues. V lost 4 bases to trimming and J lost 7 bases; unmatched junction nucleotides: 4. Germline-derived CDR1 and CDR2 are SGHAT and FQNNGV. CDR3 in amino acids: CASSSGTGPGYTF. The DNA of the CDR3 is TGTGCCAGCAGCTCCGGGACAGGGCCTGGCTACACCTTC.

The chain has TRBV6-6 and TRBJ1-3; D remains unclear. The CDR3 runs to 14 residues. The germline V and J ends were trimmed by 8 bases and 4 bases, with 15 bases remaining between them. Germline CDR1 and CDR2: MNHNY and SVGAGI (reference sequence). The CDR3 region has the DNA TGTGCCAGCGCGGATGAGGGAGGAGGAAACACCATATATTTT. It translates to CASADEGGGNTIYF.

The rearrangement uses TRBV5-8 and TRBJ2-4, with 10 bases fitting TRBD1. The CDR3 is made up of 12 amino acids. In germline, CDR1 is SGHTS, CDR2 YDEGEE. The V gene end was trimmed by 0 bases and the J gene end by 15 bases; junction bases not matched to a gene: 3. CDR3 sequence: CASSLGDRGGYF. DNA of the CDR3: TGTGCCAGCAGCTTGGGGGACAGGGGAGGGTACTTC.

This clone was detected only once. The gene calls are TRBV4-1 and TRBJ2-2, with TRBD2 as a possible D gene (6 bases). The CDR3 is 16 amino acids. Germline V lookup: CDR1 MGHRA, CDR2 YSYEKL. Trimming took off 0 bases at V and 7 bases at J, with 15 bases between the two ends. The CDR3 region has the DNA TGCGCCAGCAGCCAAGATCGGTCCGGGGGAGGCGGGGAGCTGTTTTTT. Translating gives CASSQDRSGGGGELFF.

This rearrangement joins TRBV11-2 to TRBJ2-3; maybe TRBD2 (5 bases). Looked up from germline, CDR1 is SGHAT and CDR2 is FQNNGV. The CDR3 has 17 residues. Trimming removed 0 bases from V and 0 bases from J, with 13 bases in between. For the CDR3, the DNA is TGTGCCAGCAGCTTAGACCTGGGAGCGGCTAGCACAGATACGCAGTATTTT. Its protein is CASSLDLGAASTDTQYF.

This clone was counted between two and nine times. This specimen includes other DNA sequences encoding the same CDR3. CDR3 loop: CASRLGGDTEAFF. In nucleotides, the CDR3 is TGTGCCAGCAGATTAGGGGGAGACACTGAAGCTTTCTTT. This sequence joins TRBV5-4 and TRBJ1-1; possibly TRBD1 for D (6 bases). The CDR3 length is 13 residues. CDR1 is SGHNT, CDR2 YYREEE, per germline (reference sequence). V lost 5 bases and J lost 3, with 11 bases in between.

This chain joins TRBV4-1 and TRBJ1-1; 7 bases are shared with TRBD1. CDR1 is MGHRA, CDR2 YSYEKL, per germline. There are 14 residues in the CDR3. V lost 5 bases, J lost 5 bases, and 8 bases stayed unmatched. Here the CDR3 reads CASSITGVETEAFF. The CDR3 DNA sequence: TGCGCCAGCAGCATTACAGGGGTGGAAACTGAAGCTTTCTTT.

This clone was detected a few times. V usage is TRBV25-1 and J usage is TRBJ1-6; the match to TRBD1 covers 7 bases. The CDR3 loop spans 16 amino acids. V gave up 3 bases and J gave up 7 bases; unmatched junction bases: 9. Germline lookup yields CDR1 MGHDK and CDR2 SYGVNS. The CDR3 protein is CASSDSGTVLNSPLHF. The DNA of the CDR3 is TGTGCCAGCAGTGACTCCGGGACAGTTTTAAATTCACCCCTCCACTTT.

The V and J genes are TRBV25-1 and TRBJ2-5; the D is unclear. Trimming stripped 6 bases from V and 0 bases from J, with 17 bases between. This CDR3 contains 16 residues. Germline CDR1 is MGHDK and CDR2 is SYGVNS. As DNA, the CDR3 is TGTGCCAGCAGCCCGACGCAGGTTACGTACCAAGAGACCCAGTACTTC. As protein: CASSPTQVTYQETQYF.

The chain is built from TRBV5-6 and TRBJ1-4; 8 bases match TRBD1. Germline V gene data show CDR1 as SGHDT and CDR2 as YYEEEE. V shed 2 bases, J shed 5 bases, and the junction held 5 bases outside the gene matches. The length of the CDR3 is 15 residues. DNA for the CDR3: TGTGCCAGCAGCTTTTTTACAGGGGGAAATGAAAAACTGTTTTTT. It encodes CASSFFTGGNEKLFF.

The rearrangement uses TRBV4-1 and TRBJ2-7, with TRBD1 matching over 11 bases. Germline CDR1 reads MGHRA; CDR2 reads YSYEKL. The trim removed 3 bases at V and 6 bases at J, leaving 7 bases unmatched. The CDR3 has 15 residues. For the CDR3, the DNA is TGCGCCAGCAGCCAGGACCCGGGACAGGGGGGCGAGCAGTACTTC. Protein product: CASSQDPGQGGEQYF.

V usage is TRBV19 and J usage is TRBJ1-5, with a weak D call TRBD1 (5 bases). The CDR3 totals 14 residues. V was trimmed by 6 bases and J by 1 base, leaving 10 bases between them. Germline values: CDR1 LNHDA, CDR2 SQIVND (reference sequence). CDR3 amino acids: CASSGGDSNQPQHF. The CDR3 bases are TGTGCCAGTAGCGGGGGGGACAGCAATCAGCCCCAGCATTTT.

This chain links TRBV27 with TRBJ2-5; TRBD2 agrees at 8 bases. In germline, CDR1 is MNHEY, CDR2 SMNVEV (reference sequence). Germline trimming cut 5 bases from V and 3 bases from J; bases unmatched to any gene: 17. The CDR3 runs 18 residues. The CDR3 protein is CASSPAEWRGELKETQYF. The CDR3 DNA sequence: TGTGCCAGCAGTCCCGCCGAGTGGCGGGGGGAACTCAAAGAGACCCAGTACTTC.

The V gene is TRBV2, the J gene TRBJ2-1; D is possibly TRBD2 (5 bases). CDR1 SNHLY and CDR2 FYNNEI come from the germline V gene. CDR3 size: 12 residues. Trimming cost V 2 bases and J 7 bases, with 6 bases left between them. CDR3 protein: CASSESGNEQFF. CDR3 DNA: TGTGCCAGCAGTGAATCGGGAAATGAGCAGTTCTTC.

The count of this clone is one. The CDR3 sequence: CASSRGTYEQYF. For the CDR3, the DNA is TGTGCCAGCAGCAGGGGCACCTACGAGCAGTACTTC. The rearrangement uses TRBV27 and TRBJ2-7, with a weak D call TRBD1 (6 bases). This CDR3 region has 12 residues. The germline V and J ends were trimmed by 6 bases and 2 bases, with 8 bases remaining between them. CDR1 and CDR2 from the germline V gene are MNHEY and SMNVEV (reference sequence).

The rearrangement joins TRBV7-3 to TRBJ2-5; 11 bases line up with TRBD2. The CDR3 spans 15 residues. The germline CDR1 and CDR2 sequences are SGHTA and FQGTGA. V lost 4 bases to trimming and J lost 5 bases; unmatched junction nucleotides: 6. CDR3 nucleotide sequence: TGTGCCAGCAGCTCCCCGACTAGCGGGGTTGAGACCCAGTACTTC. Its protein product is CASSSPTSGVETQYF.

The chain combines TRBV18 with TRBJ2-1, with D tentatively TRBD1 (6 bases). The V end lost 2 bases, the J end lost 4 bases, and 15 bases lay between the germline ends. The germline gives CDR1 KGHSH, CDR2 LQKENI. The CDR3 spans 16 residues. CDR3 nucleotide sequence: TGTGCCAGCTCACCAGGGGGCAGGGGCACGTACAATGAGCAGTTCTTC. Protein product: CASSPGGRGTYNEQFF.

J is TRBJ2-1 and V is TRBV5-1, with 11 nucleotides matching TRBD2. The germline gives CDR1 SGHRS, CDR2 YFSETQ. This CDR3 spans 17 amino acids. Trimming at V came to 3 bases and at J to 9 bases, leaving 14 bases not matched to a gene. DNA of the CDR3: TGCGCCAGCAGCTATCTTGCGGTAGCGGGGGGGCGCGGTGAGCAGTTCTTC. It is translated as CASSYLAVAGGRGEQFF.

The CDR3 DNA reads TGTGCCAGCAGTGAACTGCGTGCGGGATTTCAGCCCCAGCATTTT. It encodes CASSELRAGFQPQHF. This chain uses TRBV2 with TRBJ1-5; no clear D gene. CDR1 and CDR2 from the germline V gene are SNHLY and FYNNEI. This CDR3 has 15 residues. V lost 2 bases to trimming and J lost 6 bases, with 14 bases between them.

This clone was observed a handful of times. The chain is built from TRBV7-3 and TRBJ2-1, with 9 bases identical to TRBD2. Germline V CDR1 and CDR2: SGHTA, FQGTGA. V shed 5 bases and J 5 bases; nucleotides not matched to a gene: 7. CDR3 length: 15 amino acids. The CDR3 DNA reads TGTGCCAGCAGCATCTCAGCGGGGGGCCACAATGAGCAGTTCTTC. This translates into CASSISAGGHNEQFF.

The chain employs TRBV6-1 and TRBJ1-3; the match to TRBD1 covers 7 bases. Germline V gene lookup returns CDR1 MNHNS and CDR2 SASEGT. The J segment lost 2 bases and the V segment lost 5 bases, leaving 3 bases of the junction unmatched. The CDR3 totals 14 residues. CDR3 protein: CASSWGTAGNTIYF. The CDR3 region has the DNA TGTGCCAGCAGTTGGGGGACAGCTGGAAACACCATATATTTT.

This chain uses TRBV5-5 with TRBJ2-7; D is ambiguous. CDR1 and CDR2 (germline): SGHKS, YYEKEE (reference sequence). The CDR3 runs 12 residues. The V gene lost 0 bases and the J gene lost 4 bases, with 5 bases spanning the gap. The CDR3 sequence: CASSLDLYEQYF. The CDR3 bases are TGTGCCAGCAGCTTGGATCTGTACGAGCAGTACTTC.

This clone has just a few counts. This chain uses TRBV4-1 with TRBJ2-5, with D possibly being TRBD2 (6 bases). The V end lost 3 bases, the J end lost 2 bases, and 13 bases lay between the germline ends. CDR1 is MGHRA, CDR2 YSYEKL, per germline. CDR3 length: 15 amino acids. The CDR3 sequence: CASSQGEASQETQYF. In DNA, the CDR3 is TGCGCCAGCAGCCAGGGGGAGGCGTCGCAAGAGACCCAGTACTTC.

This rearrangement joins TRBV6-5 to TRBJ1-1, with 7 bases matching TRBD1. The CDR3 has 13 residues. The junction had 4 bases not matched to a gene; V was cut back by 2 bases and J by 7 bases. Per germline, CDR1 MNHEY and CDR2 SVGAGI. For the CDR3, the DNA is TGTGCCAGCAGTTACCCAGGGGGGTATGAAGCTTTCTTT. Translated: CASSYPGGYEAFF.